This TCR beta chain was documented in a study of blood T cell repertoires in COVID-19. Study-level information: T cells, B-cell-depleted T cells, or PBMCs supplied cDNA or gDNA.

Enrollees, about 18 to 100 years old, lived in fewer than 25 US areas. Authors' data handling: Using reference gene primer amplification, nucleated cell counts were estimated. Repertoires were generated with immunoSEQ multiplex PCR, while TCRdb's copy carries only in-frame clones and drops some. From that table come the V and J calls and clone size; the DNA was used to work out D and trimming. Here the sample spans roughly 220,000 clones, around 86% being singletons. CDR1 SEHNR and CDR2 FQNEAQ come from the germline V gene (reference sequence). With V trimmed by 5 bases and J by 5 bases, 2 bases remained unmatched. The length of the CDR3 is 12 residues.

The chain has TRBV7-9 and TRBJ1-1; 7 bases match TRBD1. The TCR sequence derives from a woman in her thirties or forties with acute COVID-19. The sample consisted of PBMCs or T cells enriched from blood (not recorded which). CDR3 sequence reads: CASSRTGTEAFF. As DNA, the CDR3 is TGTGCCAGCAGCCGGACAGGTACTGAAGCTTTCTTT.